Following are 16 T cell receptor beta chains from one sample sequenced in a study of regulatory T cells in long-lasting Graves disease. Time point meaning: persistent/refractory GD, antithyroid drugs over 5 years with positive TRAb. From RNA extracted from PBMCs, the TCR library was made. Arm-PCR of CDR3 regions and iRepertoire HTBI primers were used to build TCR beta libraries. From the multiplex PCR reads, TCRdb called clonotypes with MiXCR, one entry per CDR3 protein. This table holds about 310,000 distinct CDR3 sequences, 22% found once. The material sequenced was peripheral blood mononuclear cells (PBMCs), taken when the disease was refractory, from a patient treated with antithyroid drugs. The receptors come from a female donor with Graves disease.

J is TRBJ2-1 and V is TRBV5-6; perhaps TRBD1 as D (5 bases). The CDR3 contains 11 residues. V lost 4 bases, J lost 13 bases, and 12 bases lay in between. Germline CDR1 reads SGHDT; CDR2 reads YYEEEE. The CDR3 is CASSTQQEQFF. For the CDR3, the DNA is TGTGCCAGCAGCACGCAACAGGAACAGTTCTTC.

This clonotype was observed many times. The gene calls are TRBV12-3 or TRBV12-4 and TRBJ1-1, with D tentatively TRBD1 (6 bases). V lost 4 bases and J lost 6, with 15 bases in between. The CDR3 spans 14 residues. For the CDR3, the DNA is TGTGCCAGCAGTTCGTACAGGGAGGGCGCTGAAGCTTTCTTT. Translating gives CASSSYREGAEAFF.

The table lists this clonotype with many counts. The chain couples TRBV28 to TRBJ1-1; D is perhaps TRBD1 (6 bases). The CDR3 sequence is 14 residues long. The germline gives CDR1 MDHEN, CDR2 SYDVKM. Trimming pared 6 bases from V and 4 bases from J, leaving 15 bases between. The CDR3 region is CASSRGYDGTEAFF. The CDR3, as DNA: TGTGCCAGCAGCAGGGGATATGACGGCACTGAAGCTTTCTTT.

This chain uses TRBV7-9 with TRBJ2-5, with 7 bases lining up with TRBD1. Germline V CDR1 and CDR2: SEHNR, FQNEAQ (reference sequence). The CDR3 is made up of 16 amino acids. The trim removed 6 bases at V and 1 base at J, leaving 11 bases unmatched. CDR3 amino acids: CASSSTVGGSQETQYF. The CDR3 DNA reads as TGTGCCAGCAGTTCGACCGTAGGGGGCAGCCAAGAGACCCAGTACTTC. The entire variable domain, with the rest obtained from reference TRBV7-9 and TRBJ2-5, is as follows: DTGVSQNPRHKITKRGQNVTFRCDPISEHNRLYWYRQTLGQGPEFLTYFQNEAQLEKSRLLSDRFSAERPKGSFSTLEIQRTEQGDSAMYLCASSSTVGGSQETQYFGPGTRLLVL.

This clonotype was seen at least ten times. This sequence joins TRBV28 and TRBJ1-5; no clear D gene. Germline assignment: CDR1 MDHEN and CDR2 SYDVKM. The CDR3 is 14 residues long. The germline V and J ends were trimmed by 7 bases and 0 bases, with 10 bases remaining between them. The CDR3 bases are TGTGCCAGCACGTTCAGGACTAGCAATCAGCCCCAGCATTTT. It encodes CASTFRTSNQPQHF.

For the CDR3, the DNA is TGTGCCAGCTCACCTGGACTAGCGGGACTCGCTCAAGAGACCCAGTACTTC. It encodes CASSPGLAGLAQETQYF. This chain links TRBV18 with TRBJ2-5; 12 bases align to TRBD2. V lost 3 bases, J lost 2 bases, and 7 bases stayed unmatched. The CDR3 has 17 residues. In germline, CDR1 is KGHSH, CDR2 LQKENI.

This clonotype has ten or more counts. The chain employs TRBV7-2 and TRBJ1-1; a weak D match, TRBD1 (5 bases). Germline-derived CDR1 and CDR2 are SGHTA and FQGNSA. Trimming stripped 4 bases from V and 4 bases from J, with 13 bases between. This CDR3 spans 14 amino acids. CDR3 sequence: CASSSLIGVTEAFF. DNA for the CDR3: TGTGCCAGCAGCTCCCTAATAGGGGTCACTGAAGCTTTCTTT.

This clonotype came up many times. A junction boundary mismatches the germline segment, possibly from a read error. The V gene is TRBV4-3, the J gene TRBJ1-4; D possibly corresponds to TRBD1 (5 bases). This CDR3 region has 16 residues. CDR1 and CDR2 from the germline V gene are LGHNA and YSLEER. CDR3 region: CASSQGITGLDEKLFF. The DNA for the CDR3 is TGCGCCAGCAGTCAAGGTATCACAGGTCTGGATGAAAAACTGTTTTTT.

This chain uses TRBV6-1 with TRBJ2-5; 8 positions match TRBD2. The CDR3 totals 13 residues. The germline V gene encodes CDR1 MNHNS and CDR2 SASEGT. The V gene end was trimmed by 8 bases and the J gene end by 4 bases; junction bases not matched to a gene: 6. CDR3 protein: CASASGSRETQYF. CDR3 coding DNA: TGTGCCAGCGCCAGCGGGAGTCGAGAGACCCAGTACTTC.

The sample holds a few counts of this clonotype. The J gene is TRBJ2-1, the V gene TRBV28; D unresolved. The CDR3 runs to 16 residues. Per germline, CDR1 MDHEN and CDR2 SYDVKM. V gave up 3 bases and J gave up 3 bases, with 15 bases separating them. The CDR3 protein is CASSFFPTLNYNEQFF. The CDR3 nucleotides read TGTGCCAGCAGTTTTTTCCCCACCCTAAACTACAATGAGCAGTTCTTC.

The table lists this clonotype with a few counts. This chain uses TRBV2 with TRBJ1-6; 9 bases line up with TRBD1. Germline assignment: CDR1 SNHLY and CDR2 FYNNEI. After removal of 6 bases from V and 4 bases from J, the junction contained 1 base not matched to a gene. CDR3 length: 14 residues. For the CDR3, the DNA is TGTGCCAGCAGGGACAGGGGTTATAATTCACCCCTCCACTTT. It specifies CASRDRGYNSPLHF.

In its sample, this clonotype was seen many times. As DNA, the CDR3 is TGTGCCAGCAGTTTACAGGGAAGCAATCAGCCCCAGCATTTT. This translates into CASSLQGSNQPQHF. The rearrangement links TRBV27 to TRBJ1-5; D might be TRBD1 (5 bases). CDR1 and CDR2 (germline): MNHEY, SMNVEV (reference sequence). V was shortened by 2 bases and J by 1 base, with 6 bases between the two germline ends. The CDR3 totals 14 residues.

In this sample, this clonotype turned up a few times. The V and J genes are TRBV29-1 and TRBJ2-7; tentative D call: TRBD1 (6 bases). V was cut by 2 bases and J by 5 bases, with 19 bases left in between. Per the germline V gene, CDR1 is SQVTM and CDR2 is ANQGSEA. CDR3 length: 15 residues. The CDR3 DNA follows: TGCAGCGTTGAACTCCCCCCAGGGGTCAGTAACGAGCAGTACTTC. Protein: CSVELPPGVSNEQYF.

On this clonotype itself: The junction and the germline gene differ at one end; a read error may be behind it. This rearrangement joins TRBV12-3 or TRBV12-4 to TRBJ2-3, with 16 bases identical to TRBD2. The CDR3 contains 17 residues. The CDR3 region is CAGSALGLAGGGDTQYF. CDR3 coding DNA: TGTGCCGGCAGTGCCCTGGGACTAGCGGGAGGGGGAGATACGCAGTATTTT.

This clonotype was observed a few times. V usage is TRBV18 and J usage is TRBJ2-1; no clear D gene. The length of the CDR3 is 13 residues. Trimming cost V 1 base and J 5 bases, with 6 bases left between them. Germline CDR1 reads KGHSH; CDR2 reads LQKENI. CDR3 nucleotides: TGTGCCAGCTCACCACAACTGGACAATGAGCAGTTCTTC. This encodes CASSPQLDNEQFF.

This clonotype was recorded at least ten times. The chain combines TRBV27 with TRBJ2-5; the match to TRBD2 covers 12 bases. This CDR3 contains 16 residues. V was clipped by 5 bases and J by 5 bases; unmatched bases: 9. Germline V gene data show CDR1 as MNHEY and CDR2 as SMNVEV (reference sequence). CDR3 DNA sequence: TGTGCCAGCAGTAGCGGACTAGCGGGGAGGCGGGAGACCCAGTACTTC. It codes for CASSSGLAGRRETQYF.